What follows are 3 T cell receptor beta chains derived from one specimen sequenced in a study of T cell clonotyping in hematopoietic cell transplantation. TCRdb's copy holds only in-frame clones and misses some; the assay was immunoSEQ multiplex PCR. The sample records about 44,000 clones, 85% to 95% being singletons. Sequencing input: peripheral blood mononuclear cells. Source of these receptors: a woman between 45 and 65 years old in good health. Some clones in this sample may be carry-over from other donors' samples.

This clone was observed once. V gene TRBV5-1 combines with J gene TRBJ2-3; D gene ambiguous. Germline V CDR1 and CDR2: SGHRS, YFSETQ. CDR3 length: 18 residues. Trimming removed 4 bases at V and 0 bases at J, with 21 bases between. CDR3 DNA: TGCGCCAGCAGCACAATCCCTGCGAATAGCTTTAGCACAGATACGCAGTATTTT. Translation gives CASSTIPANSFSTDTQYF.

This chain connects TRBV28 to TRBJ2-2, with 9 bases matching TRBD1. The germline V gene has CDR1 MDHEN and CDR2 SYDVKM. V lost 6 bases, J lost 6 bases, and 2 bases stayed unmatched. The CDR3 length is 13 residues. The CDR3 loop reads CASSTGGAGELFF. CDR3 bases: TGTGCCAGCAGCACAGGGGGCGCCGGGGAGCTGTTTTTT.

This chain joins TRBV6-7 and TRBJ1-2, with a weak D call TRBD1 (6 bases). TRBV6-7 is placed among ORFs of uncertain function. This CDR3 has 15 residues. The V end was cut by 7 bases, the J end by 7 bases, with 22 bases between. CDR3 loop: CASIQNNREKGGYTF. The CDR3 nucleotides are TGTGCCAGCATCCAAAATAACAGGGAGAAAGGTGGCTACACCTTC.